What follows are 3 T cell receptor beta chains derived from one specimen sequenced in a study of blood T cell repertoires in COVID-19. Sequencing was performed with immunoSEQ multiplex PCR; in TCRdb, only in-frame clones are kept and a portion is missing. The data contain 270,000 or so clones, about nine tenths of them singletons. What was sequenced was PBMCs or T cells enriched from blood (not recorded which). These receptors were collected from a woman in her thirties with acute COVID-19.

This rearrangement joins TRBV28 to TRBJ1-5, with TRBD1 matching 11 bases. V shed 6 bases and J 6 bases; nucleotides not matched to a gene: 7. The CDR3 spans 15 residues. Germline CDR1 and CDR2: MDHEN and SYDVKM. Written as DNA, the CDR3 is TGTGCCAGCAGCTCGGACAGGGGGCTTTTTCAGCCCCAGCATTTT. Translating it yields CASSSDRGLFQPQHF. The variable domain in full, completed from reference TRBV28 and TRBJ1-5, reads DVKVTQSSRYLVKRTGEKVFLECVQDMDHENMFWYRQDPGLGLRLIYFSYDVKMKEKGDIPEGYSVSREKKERFSLILESASTNQTSMYLCASSSDRGLFQPQHFGDGTRLSIL.

The chain carries TRBV4-1 and TRBJ1-4; weak D call: TRBD1 (5 bases). Trimming shortened V by 4 bases and J by 4 bases, and 13 bases separated the two germline ends. This CDR3 is built from 15 residues. Germline V gives CDR1 MGHRA, CDR2 YSYEKL. CDR3 DNA: TGCGCCAGCAGCCTTGAATCAGGGCGTAATGAAAAACTGTTTTTT. Translation: CASSLESGRNEKLFF.

The V and J genes are TRBV27 and TRBJ1-4, with D unresolved. CDR1 MNHEY and CDR2 SMNVEV come from the germline V gene (reference sequence). The CDR3 consists of 14 residues. V lost 4 bases, J lost 1 base, and 7 bases lay in between. For the CDR3, the DNA is TGTGCCAGCAGTTCCTCGCGAACTAATGAAAAACTGTTTTTT. This encodes CASSSSRTNEKLFF.